These 22 T cell receptor beta chains came from one sample sequenced in a study of molecular identifiers for immune sequencing clone quantification. TCRdb processed the PCR reads anew with MiXCR; each CDR3 protein has one entry. The repertoire holds approximately 500,000 distinct CDR3 sequences, with 20% to 25% as singletons. Sequencing was carried out using naive CD8+ T cells from blood, with Jurkat cell RNA spiked in. Subset in this sample: FACS-sorted CD8+CD4-CCR7+CD45RA+ naive T cells. These receptors came from a human donor in good health. Some libraries in this study had Jurkat cell RNA spiked in.

This clonotype was picked up many times. This sequence joins TRBV20-1 and TRBJ2-7; D perhaps matches TRBD1 (6 bases). Trimming removed 3 bases from V and 0 bases from J, with 15 bases in between. Germline V gene sequence: CDR1 DFQATT, CDR2 SNEGSKA (reference sequence). This CDR3 region has 15 residues. The CDR3 nucleotides are TGCAGTGCTAGGGACCTGAGACAGGCCTCCTACGAGCAGTACTTC. This translates into CSARDLRQASYEQYF.

V and J are TRBV7-9 and TRBJ2-1; perhaps D is TRBD1 or TRBD2 (6 bases each). There are 13 residues in the CDR3. CDR1 is SEHNR and CDR2 is FQNEAQ in the germline V gene (reference sequence). Trimming removed 5 bases from V and 9 bases from J, with 14 bases in between. Here the CDR3 reads CASSPHGGVEQFF. The CDR3, as DNA: TGTGCCAGCAGCCCACACGGGGGCGTTGAGCAGTTCTTC.

CDR3 sequence reads: CSARARTSGRPHSTDTQYF. The DNA of the CDR3 is TGCAGTGCTAGAGCCCGGACTAGCGGGAGGCCCCATAGCACAGATACGCAGTATTTT. V usage is TRBV20-1 and J usage is TRBJ2-3; the match to TRBD2 covers 14 bases. Germline assignment: CDR1 DFQATT and CDR2 SNEGSKA (reference sequence). This CDR3 has 19 amino acids. V gave up 1 base and J gave up 0 bases; unmatched junction bases: 9.

At least ten counts were recorded for this clonotype. The chain joins TRBV4-1 to TRBJ1-1; the D is unclear. V dropped 0 bases and J dropped 0 bases, with 8 bases sitting between them. The CDR3 extends over 15 amino acids. Looked up from germline, CDR1 is MGHRA and CDR2 is YSYEKL. The CDR3 loop reads CASSQEEGVNTEAFF. In DNA form, the CDR3 reads TGCGCCAGCAGCCAAGAAGAGGGCGTGAACACTGAAGCTTTCTTT.

About this clonotype itself: A junction boundary mismatches the germline segment, possibly from a read error. The chain links TRBV15 to TRBJ1-2, with D possibly matching TRBD1 (5 bases). Germline V gene sequence: CDR1 LNHNV, CDR2 YYDKDF (reference sequence). The CDR3 contains 15 residues. CDR3 sequence: CATSRDLGTSYGHTF. CDR3 DNA sequence: TGTGCCACCAGCAGAGATCTGGGGACTTCATATGGCCACACCTTC.

This clonotype has a count of ten or more. J is TRBJ2-3 and V is TRBV7-6, with a weak D call TRBD2 (7 bases). The germline V and J ends were trimmed by 3 bases and 1 base, with 23 bases remaining between them. The CDR3 contains 19 residues. From germline, CDR1 is SGHVS and CDR2 FNYEAQ. DNA for the CDR3: TGTGCCAGCAGCTTGGGCCCTCGTTTGGGGGGGCGCCGCACAGATACGCAGTATTTT. Translating gives CASSLGPRLGGRRTDTQYF.

In regard to this clonotype: A read error may account for a junction end that differs from germline. The chain links TRBV13 to TRBJ2-7; 8 bases agree with TRBD2. Germline assignment: CDR1 PRHDT and CDR2 FYEKMQ (reference sequence). CDR3 length equals 14 residues. CDR3 DNA: TGTGTCAGCAGCTTAGGCATTAGCGGGGACGAGCAGTACTTC. Translating gives CVSSLGISGDEQYF.

The table lists this clonotype with a few counts. The junction shows a germline mismatch at one end, possibly a read error. J is TRBJ2-3 and V is TRBV12-3 or TRBV12-4, with unresolved D. The length of the CDR3 is 12 residues. CDR3 region: CASSLVEDAQYF. DNA of the CDR3: TGTGCCAGCAGTTTAGTAGAAGATGCGCAGTATTTT.

DNA for the CDR3: TGTGCCAGCAGTTCCGGGACTACCCACGAGCAGTACTTC. Amino acids: CASSSGTTHEQYF. This chain joins TRBV6-6 and TRBJ2-7, with 7 bases that match TRBD2. CDR3 length equals 13 residues. Germline values: CDR1 MNHNY, CDR2 SVGAGI (reference sequence). After removal of 4 bases from V and 5 bases from J, the junction contained 5 bases not matched to a gene.

This clonotype was observed a few times. The gene calls are TRBV7-9 and TRBJ2-2, with D uncertain. This CDR3 comprises 14 residues. Trimming stripped 4 bases from V and 8 bases from J, with 14 bases between. The germline CDR1 and CDR2 sequences are SEHNR and FQNEAQ (reference sequence). The chain's CDR3 is CASSSRTSWGELFF. CDR3 coding DNA: TGTGCCAGCAGCTCCAGGACCAGTTGGGGGGAGCTGTTTTTT.

This clonotype was picked up a small number of times. This CDR3 is CASSLAGHYNEQFF. The DNA of the CDR3 is TGTGCCAGCAGCTTAGCGGGACATTACAATGAGCAGTTCTTC. The rearrangement uses TRBV5-6 and TRBJ2-1, with a tentative D call TRBD2 (7 bases). V lost 2 bases and J 4 bases, leaving 10 bases between the germline ends. This CDR3 comprises 14 residues. In germline, CDR1 is SGHDT, CDR2 YYEEEE.

This clonotype was counted ten times or more. The CDR3, as DNA: TGTGCCTGGAGCCCTATAATGTCCAATCAGCCCCAGCATTTT. Translated, it gives CAWSPIMSNQPQHF. This chain joins TRBV30 and TRBJ1-5; D is undetermined. This CDR3 contains 14 residues. Deletions cut 3 bases from V and 3 bases from J, with 12 bases between. Germline CDR1 and CDR2: GTSNPN and SVGIG (reference sequence).

There are a few counts of this clonotype. At one end, the junction sequence differs from germline, possibly due to a read error. The V gene is TRBV5-3, the J gene TRBJ1-2; D gene uncertain. TRBV5-3 qualifies as an ORF whose function is uncertain. The CDR3 contains 14 residues. The CDR3 DNA reads TGTGCCAGCAGCTTGGAGGACGGAGACTATGGCTACACCTTC. Translation: CASSLEDGDYGYTF.

In its sample, this clonotype was seen many times. J is TRBJ1-5 and V is TRBV4-3, with D tentatively TRBD1 (5 bases). The CDR3 is made up of 16 amino acids. Germline values: CDR1 LGHNA, CDR2 YSLEER. Trimming shortened V by 4 bases and J by 4 bases, and 17 bases separated the two germline ends. The CDR3 spells CASSPGLGHTNQPQHF. In DNA form, the CDR3 reads TGCGCCAGCAGCCCAGGTCTGGGGCATACTAATCAGCCCCAGCATTTT.

This clonotype was observed a handful of times. The chain has TRBV20-1 and TRBJ1-1, with 8 bases matching TRBD1. Looked up from germline, CDR1 is DFQATT and CDR2 is SNEGSKA (reference sequence). J gave up 9 bases and V 0 bases, and 3 bases lay outside the gene matches. The CDR3 totals 12 residues. CDR3 bases: TGCAGTGCTAGAGATAACAGGGGGAAAGCTTTCTTT. Encoded protein: CSARDNRGKAFF.

This clonotype appeared a few times. The chain has TRBV7-9 and TRBJ2-3; TRBD2 aligns across 11 bases. Unmatched junction bases numbered 10, after V lost 3 bases and J lost 2 bases. The CDR3 runs to 18 residues. Germline lookup yields CDR1 SEHNR and CDR2 FQNEAQ (reference sequence). The CDR3, as DNA: TGTGCCAGCAGCTTGAGTGGTCTTAGCGGGAGGGCCACAGATACGCAGTATTTT. This codes for CASSLSGLSGRATDTQYF.

To note about this clonotype: Since a much larger clone is just one base distant, this may be a read error. The V call is TRBV3-1, the J call TRBJ1-2, with D hard to call. This CDR3 contains 16 residues. Germline V gene lookup returns CDR1 LGHDT and CDR2 YNNKEL (reference sequence). Between the trimmed V and J ends, which lost 4 bases and 2 bases, there was a span of 17 bases. The CDR3 region is CASSPSPRAQNYGYTF. CDR3 bases: TGTGCCAGCAGCCCAAGTCCCCGAGCCCAGAACTATGGCTACACCTTC.

A remark on this clonotype: A much larger clone lies one base from this, so it may be a read error. The chain carries TRBV6-1 and TRBJ2-7; D not resolved. Germline lookup yields CDR1 MNHNS and CDR2 SASEGT. The CDR3 contains 15 residues. The CDR3 nucleotides are TGTGCCAGCAGTGACCGCCCGATTTCCTCCTACGAGCGGTACTTC. This translates into CASSDRPISSYERYF.

The chain employs TRBV7-9 and TRBJ1-5; tentative D call: TRBD1 (6 bases). The CDR3 runs to 15 residues. V was shortened by 5 bases and J by 3 bases, with 14 bases between the two germline ends. Germline lookup yields CDR1 SEHNR and CDR2 FQNEAQ (reference sequence). CDR3 nucleotide sequence: TGTGCCAGCAGCGAACGGGGGGCCAACAATCAGCCCCAGCATTTT. This gives the protein CASSERGANNQPQHF.

This clonotype was seen at least ten times. The chain recombines TRBV12-3 or TRBV12-4 with TRBJ2-2, with D hard to call. Between the trimmed V and J ends, which lost 3 bases and 4 bases, there was a span of 9 bases. The CDR3 has 14 residues. DNA of the CDR3: TGTGCCAGCAGTTTCGTGTACGGCACCGGGGAGCTGTTTTTT. As protein: CASSFVYGTGELFF.

Turning to this clonotype: This could be a read error, since a much larger clone is one nucleotide away. This chain joins TRBV7-9 and TRBJ2-5; 8 bases are shared with TRBD1. The CDR3 covers 15 residues. CDR1 and CDR2 from the germline V gene are SEHNR and FQNEAQ (reference sequence). Here the CDR3 DNA reads TGTGCCTGCAGCTTAGTGGGTCAGGGGGCCGAGACCCAGTACTTC. Translation: CACSLVGQGAETQYF.

The chain has TRBV2 and TRBJ2-2; D is unclear. The CDR3 sequence is 17 residues long. The ends were cut back, 5 bases at V and 1 base at J, with 17 bases in the middle. CDR1 is SNHLY and CDR2 is FYNNEI in the germline V gene. In DNA form, the CDR3 reads TGTGCCAGCAGTTCCCAAGGGCCTGAAGGGAACACCGGGGAGCTGTTTTTT. It encodes CASSSQGPEGNTGELFF.